This TCR beta chain is from a study of blood T cell repertoires in COVID-19. The CDR3 spans 12 residues. V trimming: 4 bases; J trimming: 12 bases; junction bases outside the gene matches: 9. TCRdb keeps only in-frame clones here, not all; method: immunoSEQ multiplex PCR. The repertoire holds roughly 440,000 clones, with around 89% as singletons. The TCR comes from a woman aged 45-65 years with COVID-19, enrolled during active disease. The sample taken for sequencing was peripheral blood. The V call is TRBV12-3 or TRBV12-4, the J call TRBJ2-7; 7 positions match TRBD1. The CDR3 is CASSWRGGARYF. The CDR3 region has the DNA TGTGCCAGCAGTTGGCGAGGGGGCGCCCGGTACTTC.